The next 10 T cell receptor beta chains were all read from a single sample in a study of blood T cells in healthy people across ages. Sample-barcoded 5' priming and a J-beta primer mix drove a second PCR of roughly 6 to 12 cycles. TCRdb passed the 5' RACE reads through MiXCR, listing each CDR3 protein once. The repertoire has about 1.8 million distinct CDR3 sequences, around half of them found once; the top ten carry over 2%. The specimen was blood. These receptors all stem from a woman aged 40 to 50 in good health.

This chain connects TRBV27 to TRBJ2-4; TRBD1 might be the D (6 bases). V lost 3 bases, J lost 3 bases, and 12 bases lay in between. The germline gives CDR1 MNHEY, CDR2 SMNVEV (reference sequence). The CDR3 extends over 15 amino acids. The CDR3 loop reads CASSLQGQSKNIQYF. The CDR3 coding sequence is TGTGCCAGCAGTTTGCAGGGGCAGAGCAAAAACATTCAGTACTTC.

The rearrangement uses TRBV7-2 and TRBJ2-6; D gene uncertain. This CDR3 contains 18 residues. Germline CDR1 SGHTA, CDR2 FQGNSA. V lost 1 base and J 0 bases, leaving 13 bases between the germline ends. Here the CDR3 reads CASSLVGVSSSGANVLTF. The CDR3 DNA sequence: TGTGCCAGCAGCTTAGTTGGAGTCTCTAGCTCTGGGGCCAACGTCCTGACTTTC.

The V and J genes are TRBV6-1 and TRBJ2-3; either TRBD1 or TRBD2 may fit D (5 bases each). This CDR3 has 15 amino acids. CDR1 and CDR2 from the germline V gene are MNHNS and SASEGT. Trimming shortened V by 6 bases and J by 0 bases, and 13 bases separated the two germline ends. CDR3 sequence reads: CASSRFGASTDTQYF. CDR3 sequence (DNA): TGTGCCAGCAGCAGGTTCGGGGCCAGCACAGATACGCAGTATTTT.

The chain links TRBV28 to TRBJ1-2, with D possibly matching TRBD1 (6 bases). Germline CDR1 is MDHEN and CDR2 is SYDVKM. V shed 3 bases and J shed 7 bases, with 15 bases lying between them. This CDR3 is 14 amino acids long. CDR3 region: CASSFGVQGSGYTF. In DNA form, the CDR3 reads TGTGCCAGCAGTTTCGGGGTACAGGGAAGTGGCTACACCTTC.

The V call is TRBV7-2, the J call TRBJ2-4; 8 bases are a match to TRBD2. The germline CDR1 and CDR2 sequences are SGHTA and FQGNSA. The CDR3 is 17 amino acids. V lost 4 bases to trimming and J lost 2 bases; unmatched junction nucleotides: 10. DNA for the CDR3: TGTGCCAGCAGCTCATTTAACGGGAGGGGATCCAAAAACATTCAGTACTTC. This sequence encodes CASSSFNGRGSKNIQYF.

This clonotype showed up just once. The chain combines TRBV6-5 with TRBJ1-2; 9 nucleotides align to TRBD1. The V segment lost 7 bases and the J segment 8 bases; nucleotides outside the gene matches: 5. Germline CDR1 MNHEY, CDR2 SVGAGI. The CDR3 contains 12 residues. CDR3 sequence (DNA): TGTGCCAGCACCAGGACAGGGGTAGGCTACACCTTC. Translation: CASTRTGVGYTF.

The chain uses TRBV3-1 and TRBJ2-5; D possibly corresponds to TRBD1 (6 bases). V shed 1 base and J shed 6 bases, with 12 bases lying between them. The CDR3 loop spans 14 amino acids. From germline, CDR1 is LGHDT and CDR2 YNNKEL (reference sequence). The CDR3 sequence: CASSQASGVKTQYF. CDR3 sequence (DNA): TGTGCCAGCAGCCAAGCCTCAGGGGTGAAGACCCAGTACTTC.

The chain has TRBV20-1 and TRBJ1-2, with 11 bases aligning to TRBD1. From germline, CDR1 is DFQATT and CDR2 SNEGSKA (reference sequence). V shed 1 base and J 8 bases; nucleotides not matched to a gene: 3. The CDR3 has 13 amino acids. The CDR3 DNA is TGCAGTGCTAGAGGAGGGACAGGGGGAGGCTACACCTTC. The encoded protein is CSARGGTGGGYTF.

This chain links TRBV27 with TRBJ2-6, with D maybe TRBD1 (7 bases). The CDR3 consists of 18 residues. Trimming stripped 2 bases from V and 2 bases from J, with 16 bases between. Germline CDR1 is MNHEY and CDR2 is SMNVEV (reference sequence). CDR3 nucleotides: TGTGCCAGCAGTTTAAAGGGGGCAGGGAGGACTGGGGCCAACGTCCTGACTTTC. It encodes CASSLKGAGRTGANVLTF.

The chain is built from TRBV29-1 and TRBJ1-1, with D perhaps TRBD1 (6 bases). The CDR3 extends over 14 amino acids. In germline, CDR1 is SQVTM, CDR2 ANQGSEA. V was shortened by 6 bases and J by 4 bases, with 18 bases between the two germline ends. The CDR3 DNA reads TGCAGCGTCGTCTGGGGGGCGCAAAGCACTGAAGCTTTCTTT. Encoded protein: CSVVWGAQSTEAFF. Looking up the rest from reference TRBV29-1 and TRBJ1-1 gives the full variable domain: SAVISQKPSRDICQRGTSLTIQCQVDSQVTMMFWYRQQPGQSLTLIATANQGSEATYESGFVIDKFPISRPNLTFSTLTVSNMSPEDSSIYLCSVVWGAQSTEAFFGQGTRLTVV.